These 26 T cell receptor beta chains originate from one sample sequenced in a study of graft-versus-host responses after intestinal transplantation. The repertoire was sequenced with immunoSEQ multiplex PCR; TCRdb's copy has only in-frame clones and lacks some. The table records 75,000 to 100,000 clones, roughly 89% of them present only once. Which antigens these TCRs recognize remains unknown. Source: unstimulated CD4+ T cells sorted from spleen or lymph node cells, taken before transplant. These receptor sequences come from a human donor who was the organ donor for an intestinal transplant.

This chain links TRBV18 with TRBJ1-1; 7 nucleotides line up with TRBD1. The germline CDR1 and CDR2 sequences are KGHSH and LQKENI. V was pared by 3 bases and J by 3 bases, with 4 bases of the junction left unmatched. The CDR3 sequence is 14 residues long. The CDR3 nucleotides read TGTGCCAGCTCACCGCCCAGGGGGTACACTGAAGCTTTCTTT. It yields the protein CASSPPRGYTEAFF.

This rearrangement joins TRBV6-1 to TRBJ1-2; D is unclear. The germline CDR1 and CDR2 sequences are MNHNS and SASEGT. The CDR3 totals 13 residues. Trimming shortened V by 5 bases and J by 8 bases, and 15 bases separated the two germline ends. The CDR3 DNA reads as TGTGCCAGCAGTCACCGGGAAAGCTGGGGCTACACCTTC. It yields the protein CASSHRESWGYTF.

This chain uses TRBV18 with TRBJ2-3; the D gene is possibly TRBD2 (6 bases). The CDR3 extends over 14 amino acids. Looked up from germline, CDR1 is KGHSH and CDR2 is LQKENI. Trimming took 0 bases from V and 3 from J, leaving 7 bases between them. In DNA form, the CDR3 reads TGTGCCAGCTCACCACCCGGGGGAACAGATACGCAGTATTTT. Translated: CASSPPGGTDTQYF.

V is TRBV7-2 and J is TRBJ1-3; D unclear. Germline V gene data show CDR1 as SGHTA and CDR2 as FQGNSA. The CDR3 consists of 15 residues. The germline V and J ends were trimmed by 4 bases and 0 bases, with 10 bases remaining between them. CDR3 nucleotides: TGTGCCAGCAGCTCTTATAGTCCCTCTGGAAACACCATATATTTT. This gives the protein CASSSYSPSGNTIYF.

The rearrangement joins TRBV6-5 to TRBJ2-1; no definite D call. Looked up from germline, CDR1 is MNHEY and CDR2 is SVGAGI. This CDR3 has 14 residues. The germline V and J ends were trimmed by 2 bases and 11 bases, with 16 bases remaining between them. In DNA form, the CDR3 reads TGTGCCAGCAGTTACGGGCTCCGCAGTACGCAGCAGTTCTTC. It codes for CASSYGLRSTQQFF.

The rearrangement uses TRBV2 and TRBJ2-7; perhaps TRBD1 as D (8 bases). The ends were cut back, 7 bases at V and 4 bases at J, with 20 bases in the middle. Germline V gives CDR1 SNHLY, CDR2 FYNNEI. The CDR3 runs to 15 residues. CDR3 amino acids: CASIQDREGAYEQYF. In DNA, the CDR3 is TGTGCCAGCATTCAGGACAGGGAGGGTGCTTACGAGCAGTACTTC. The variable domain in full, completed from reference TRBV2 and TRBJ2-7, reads EPEVTQTPSHQVTQMGQEVILRCVPISNHLYFYWYRQILGQKVEFLVSFYNNEISEKSEIFDDQFSVERPDGSNFTLKIRSTKLEDSAMYFCASIQDREGAYEQYFGPGTRLTVT.

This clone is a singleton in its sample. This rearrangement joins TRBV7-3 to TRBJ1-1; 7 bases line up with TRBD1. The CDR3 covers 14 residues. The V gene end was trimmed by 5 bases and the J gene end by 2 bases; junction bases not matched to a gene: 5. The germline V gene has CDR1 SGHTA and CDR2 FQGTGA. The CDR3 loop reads CASSPRDSNTEAFF. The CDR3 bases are TGTGCCAGCAGCCCCCGGGACAGCAACACTGAAGCTTTCTTT.

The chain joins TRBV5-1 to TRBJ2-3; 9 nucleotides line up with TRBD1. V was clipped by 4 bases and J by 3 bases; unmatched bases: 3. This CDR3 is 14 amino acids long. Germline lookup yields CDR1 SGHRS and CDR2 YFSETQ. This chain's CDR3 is CASSRTGATDTQYF. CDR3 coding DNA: TGCGCCAGCAGCCGGACAGGGGCGACAGATACGCAGTATTTT. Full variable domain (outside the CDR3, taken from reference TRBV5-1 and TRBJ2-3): KAGVTQTPRYLIKTRGQQVTLSCSPISGHRSVSWYQQTPGQGLQFLFEYFSETQRNKGNFPGRFSGRQFSNSRSEMNVSTLELGDSALYLCASSRTGATDTQYFGPGTRLTVL.

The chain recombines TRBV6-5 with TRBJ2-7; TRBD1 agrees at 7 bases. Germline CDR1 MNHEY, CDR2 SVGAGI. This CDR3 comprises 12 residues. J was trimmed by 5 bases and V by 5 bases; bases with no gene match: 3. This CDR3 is CASSTTGNEQYF. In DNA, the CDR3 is TGTGCCAGCAGTACGACAGGGAACGAGCAGTACTTC.

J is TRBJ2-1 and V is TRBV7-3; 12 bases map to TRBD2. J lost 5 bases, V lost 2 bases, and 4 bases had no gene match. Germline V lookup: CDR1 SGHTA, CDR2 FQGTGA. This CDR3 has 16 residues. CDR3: CASSLSSGGGHNEQFF. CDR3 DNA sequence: TGTGCCAGCAGCTTATCTAGCGGGGGGGGCCACAATGAGCAGTTCTTC.

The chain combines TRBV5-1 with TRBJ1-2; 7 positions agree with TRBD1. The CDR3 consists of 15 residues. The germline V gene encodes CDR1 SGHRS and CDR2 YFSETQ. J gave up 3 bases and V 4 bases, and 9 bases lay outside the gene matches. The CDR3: CASSPRSGGDYGYTF. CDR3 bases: TGCGCCAGCAGCCCGAGATCAGGGGGTGACTATGGCTACACCTTC.

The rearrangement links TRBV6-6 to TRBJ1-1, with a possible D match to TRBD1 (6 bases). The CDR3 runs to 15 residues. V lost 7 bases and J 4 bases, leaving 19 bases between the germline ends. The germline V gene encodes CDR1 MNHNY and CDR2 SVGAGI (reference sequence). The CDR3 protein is CASTNKGRGGTEAFF. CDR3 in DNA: TGTGCCAGCACTAACAAGGGCAGGGGCGGCACTGAAGCTTTCTTT.

The CDR3 spells CASSDSMRNSPLHF. The CDR3 nucleotides read TGTGCCAGCAGTGACTCGATGAGGAATTCACCCCTCCACTTT. The chain uses TRBV6-4 and TRBJ1-6; no definite D call. V was clipped by 0 bases and J by 7 bases, with 7 bases between them. CDR3 length: 14 residues. Germline V CDR1 and CDR2: MRHNA, SNTAGT.

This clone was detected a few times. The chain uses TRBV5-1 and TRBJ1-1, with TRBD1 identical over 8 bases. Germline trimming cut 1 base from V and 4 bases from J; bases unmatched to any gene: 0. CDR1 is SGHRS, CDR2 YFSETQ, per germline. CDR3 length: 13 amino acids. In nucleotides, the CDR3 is TGCGCCAGCAGCTTGACAGGGGGCACTGAAGCTTTCTTT. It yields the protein CASSLTGGTEAFF.

The CDR3 protein is CASSLTSGAGDTQYF. The CDR3 DNA is TGTGCCAGCAGCCTGACTAGCGGGGCTGGGGATACGCAGTATTTT. The rearrangement joins TRBV7-2 to TRBJ2-3; 11 bases agree with TRBD2. J gave up 6 bases and V 5 bases, and 7 bases lay outside the gene matches. Germline V CDR1 and CDR2: SGHTA, FQGNSA. The CDR3 has 15 residues.

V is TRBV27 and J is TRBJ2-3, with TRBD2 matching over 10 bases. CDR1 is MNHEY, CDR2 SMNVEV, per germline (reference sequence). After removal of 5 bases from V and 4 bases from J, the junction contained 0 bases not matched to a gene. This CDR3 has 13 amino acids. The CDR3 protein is CASSLAGADTQYF. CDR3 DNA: TGTGCCAGCAGTCTAGCGGGAGCAGATACGCAGTATTTT.

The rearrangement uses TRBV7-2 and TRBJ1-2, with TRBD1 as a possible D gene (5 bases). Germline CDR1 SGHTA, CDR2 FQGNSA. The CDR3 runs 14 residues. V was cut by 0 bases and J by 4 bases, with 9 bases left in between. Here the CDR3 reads CASSLAQGLYGYTF. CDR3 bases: TGTGCCAGCAGCTTAGCCCAGGGTCTCTATGGCTACACCTTC.

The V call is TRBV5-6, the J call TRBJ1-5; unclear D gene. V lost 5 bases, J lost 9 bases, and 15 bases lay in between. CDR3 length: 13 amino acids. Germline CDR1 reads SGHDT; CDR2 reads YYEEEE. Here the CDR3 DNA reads TGTGCCAGCAGTTCTAAAAATTTGGTGCCCCAGCATTTT. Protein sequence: CASSSKNLVPQHF. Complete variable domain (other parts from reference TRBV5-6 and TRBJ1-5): DAGVTQSPTHLIKTRGQQVTLRCSPKSGHDTVSWYQQALGQGPQFIFQYYEEEERQRGNFPDRFSGHQFPNYSSELNVNALLLGDSALYLCASSSKNLVPQHFGDGTRLSIL.

CDR3 coding DNA: TGTGCCAGCAGCAATAAAGGGGGGGCCGGGCTTGGTGAGCAGTTCTTC. It encodes CASSNKGGAGLGEQFF. The chain combines TRBV27 with TRBJ2-1, with a tentative D call TRBD2 (7 bases). This CDR3 contains 16 residues. V lost 6 bases and J 9 bases, leaving 24 bases between the germline ends. CDR1 and CDR2 from the germline V gene are MNHEY and SMNVEV (reference sequence).

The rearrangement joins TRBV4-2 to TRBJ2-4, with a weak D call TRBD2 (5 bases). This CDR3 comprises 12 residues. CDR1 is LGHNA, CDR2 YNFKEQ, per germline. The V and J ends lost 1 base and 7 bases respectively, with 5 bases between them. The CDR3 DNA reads TGTGCCAGCAGCCAAGCGGGGAACATTCAGTACTTC. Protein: CASSQAGNIQYF.

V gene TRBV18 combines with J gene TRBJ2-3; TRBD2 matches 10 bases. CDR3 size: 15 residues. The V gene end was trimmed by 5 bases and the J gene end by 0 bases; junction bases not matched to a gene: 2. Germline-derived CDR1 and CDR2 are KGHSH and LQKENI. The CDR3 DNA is TGTGCCAGCTCAATAGCGGGGGGTAGCACAGATACGCAGTATTTT. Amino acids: CASSIAGGSTDTQYF.

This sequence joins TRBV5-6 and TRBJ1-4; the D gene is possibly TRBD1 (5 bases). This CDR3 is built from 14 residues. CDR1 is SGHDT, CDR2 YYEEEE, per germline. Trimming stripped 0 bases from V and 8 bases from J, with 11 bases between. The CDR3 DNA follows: TGTGCCAGCAGCTTGGTGGGAAGGGGCGAAAAACTGTTTTTT. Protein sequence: CASSLVGRGEKLFF.

In DNA form, the CDR3 reads TGTGCCAGCAGTTTTTCTACCTACGAGCAGTACTTC. Encoded protein: CASSFSTYEQYF. The rearrangement joins TRBV11-2 to TRBJ2-7, with no clear D. CDR1 and CDR2 (germline): SGHAT, FQNNGV. Trimming stripped 6 bases from V and 2 bases from J, with 8 bases between. CDR3 length: 12 residues.

The DNA of the CDR3 is TGTGCCAGCAGCGTACACGAGCGGGGAATTACCGGGGAGCTGTTTTTT. It translates to CASSVHERGITGELFF. The rearrangement uses TRBV7-3 and TRBJ2-2; 7 bases fit TRBD2. The CDR3 loop spans 16 amino acids. CDR1 SGHTA and CDR2 FQGTGA come from the germline V gene. V gave up 5 bases and J gave up 5 bases; unmatched junction bases: 11. The full variable domain, rest sourced from reference TRBV7-3 and TRBJ2-2, is GAGVSQTPSNKVTEKGKYVELRCDPISGHTALYWYRQSLGQGPEFLIYFQGTGAADDSGLPNDRFFAVRPEGSVSTLKIQRTERGDSAVYLCASSVHERGITGELFFGEGSRLTVL.

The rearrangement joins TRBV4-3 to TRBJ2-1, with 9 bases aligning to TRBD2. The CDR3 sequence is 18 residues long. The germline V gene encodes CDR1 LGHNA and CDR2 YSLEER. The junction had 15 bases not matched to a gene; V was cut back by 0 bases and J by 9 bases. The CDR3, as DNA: TGCGCCAGCAGCCAAGATCGAATCAGAGGCGGGGGGGCCGGTGAGCAGTTCTTC. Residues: CASSQDRIRGGGAGEQFF.

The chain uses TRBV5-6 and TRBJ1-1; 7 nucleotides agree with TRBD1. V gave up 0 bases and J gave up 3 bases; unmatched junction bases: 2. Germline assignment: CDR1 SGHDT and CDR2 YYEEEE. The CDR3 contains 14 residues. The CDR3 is CASSLEGTDTEAFF. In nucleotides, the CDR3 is TGTGCCAGCAGCTTGGAAGGGACAGACACTGAAGCTTTCTTT. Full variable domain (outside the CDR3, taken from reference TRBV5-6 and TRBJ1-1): DAGVTQSPTHLIKTRGQQVTLRCSPKSGHDTVSWYQQALGQGPQFIFQYYEEEERQRGNFPDRFSGHQFPNYSSELNVNALLLGDSALYLCASSLEGTDTEAFFGQGTRLTVV.